Listed below are T cell receptor beta chains from one sample, sequenced in a study of cytomegalovirus exposure and HLA in healthy donors. Libraries were prepared by immunoSEQ multiplex PCR; TCRdb keeps only in-frame clonotypes and omits some of them. The table lists hundreds of thousands of clones, roughly 85% of them singletons. Sequences were obtained from PBMCs. The receptors here all came from a woman aged 18-29 years in good health and CMV-seronegative. The CDR3 runs from the conserved cysteine through the conserved F or W. D genes are given only for firm matches. Only some rows state a clone size, as once, few, many or a class for expanded clones.

v_call: TRBV28
clone_size: .
d_call: .
j_call: TRBJ2-5
cdr3_aa: CASSQGDSQETQYF
cdr3_nt: TGTGCCAGCAGCCAGGGGGACTCCCAAGAGACCCAGTACTTC

v_call: TRBV2
clone_size: .
d_call: TRBD1
j_call: TRBJ1-2
cdr3_aa: CASSVGRTGAGYGYTF
cdr3_nt: TGTGCCAGCAGTGTCGGACGGACAGGGGCCGGCTATGGCTACACCTTC

v_call: TRBV6-5
clone_size: .
d_call: .
j_call: TRBJ1-1
cdr3_aa: CASSVAGSTEAFF
cdr3_nt: TGTGCCAGCAGTGTCGCGGGGAGCACTGAAGCTTTCTTT

v_call: TRBV2
clone_size: .
d_call: TRBD2
j_call: TRBJ2-1
cdr3_aa: CASRGLAGYEQFF
cdr3_nt: TGTGCCAGCAGGGGACTAGCGGGCTATGAGCAGTTCTTC

v_call: TRBV27
clone_size: .
d_call: .
j_call: TRBJ2-1
cdr3_aa: CASSLRPNTGSNEQFF
cdr3_nt: TGTGCCAGCAGTTTACGACCCAACACGGGTTCCAATGAGCAGTTCTTC

v_call: TRBV5-1
clone_size: .
d_call: TRBD2
j_call: TRBJ2-4
cdr3_aa: CASSATGTSGGNIQYF
cdr3_nt: TGCGCCAGCAGCGCTACCGGGACTAGCGGGGGAAACATTCAGTACTTC

v_call: TRBV27
clone_size: .
d_call: TRBD1
j_call: TRBJ1-2
cdr3_aa: CASSPRQGSYGYTF
cdr3_nt: TGTGCCAGCAGTCCACGACAGGGAAGCTATGGCTACACCTTC

v_call: TRBV30
clone_size: few
d_call: .
j_call: TRBJ1-1
cdr3_aa: CAWREVAEAFF
cdr3_nt: TGTGCCTGGAGAGAGGTTGCTGAAGCTTTCTTT

v_call: TRBV19
clone_size: .
d_call: .
j_call: TRBJ2-7
cdr3_aa: CASSISRFYEQYF
cdr3_nt: TGTGCCAGTAGTATCTCTAGGTTCTACGAGCAGTACTTC

v_call: TRBV23-1
clone_size: once
d_call: .
j_call: TRBJ2-7
cdr3_aa: CASSPLEGVLAYEQYF
cdr3_nt: TGCGCCAGCAGTCCCCTGGAGGGCGTCCTTGCCTACGAGCAGTACTTC

v_call: TRBV7-8
clone_size: .
d_call: TRBD1
j_call: TRBJ1-5
cdr3_aa: CASSLAGQGHNQPQHF
cdr3_nt: TGTGCCAGCAGCTTAGCGGGACAGGGGCACAATCAGCCCCAGCATTTT